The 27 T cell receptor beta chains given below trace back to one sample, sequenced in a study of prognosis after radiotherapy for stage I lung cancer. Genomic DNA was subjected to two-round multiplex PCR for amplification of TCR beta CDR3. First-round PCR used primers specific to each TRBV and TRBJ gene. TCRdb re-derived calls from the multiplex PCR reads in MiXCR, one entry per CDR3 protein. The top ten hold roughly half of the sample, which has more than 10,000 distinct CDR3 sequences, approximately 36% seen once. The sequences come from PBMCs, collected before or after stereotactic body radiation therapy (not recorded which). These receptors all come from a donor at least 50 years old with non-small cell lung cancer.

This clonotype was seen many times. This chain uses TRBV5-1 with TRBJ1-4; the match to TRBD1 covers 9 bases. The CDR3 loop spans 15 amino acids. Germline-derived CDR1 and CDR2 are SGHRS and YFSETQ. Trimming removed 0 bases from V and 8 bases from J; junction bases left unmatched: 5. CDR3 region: CASSLEQGAREKLFF. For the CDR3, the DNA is TGCGCCAGCAGCTTGGAACAGGGGGCCCGGGAAAAACTGTTTTTT.

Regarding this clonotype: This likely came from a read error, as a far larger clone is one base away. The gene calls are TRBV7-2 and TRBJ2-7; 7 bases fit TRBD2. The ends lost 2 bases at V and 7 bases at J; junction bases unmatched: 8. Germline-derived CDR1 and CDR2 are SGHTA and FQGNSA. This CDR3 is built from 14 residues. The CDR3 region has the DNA TGTGCCAGCAGCTTAAGCGGGACCCACAATGAGCAGTACTTC. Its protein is CASSLSGTHNEQYF.

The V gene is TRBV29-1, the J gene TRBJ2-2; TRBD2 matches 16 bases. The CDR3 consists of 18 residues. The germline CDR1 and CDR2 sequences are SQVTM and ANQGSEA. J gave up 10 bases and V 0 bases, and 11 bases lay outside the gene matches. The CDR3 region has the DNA TGCAGCGTTGAAGATGGGACTAGCGGGGGGGCCCCTCACGTGGAGCTGTTTTTT. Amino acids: CSVEDGTSGGAPHVELFF.

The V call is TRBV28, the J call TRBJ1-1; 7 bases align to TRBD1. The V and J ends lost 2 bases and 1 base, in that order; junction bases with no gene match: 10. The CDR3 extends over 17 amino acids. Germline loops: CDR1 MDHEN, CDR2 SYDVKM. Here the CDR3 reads CASSLTGAGLRNTEAFF. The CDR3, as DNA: TGTGCCAGCAGTTTAACAGGGGCCGGTTTGAGGAACACTGAAGCTTTCTTT.

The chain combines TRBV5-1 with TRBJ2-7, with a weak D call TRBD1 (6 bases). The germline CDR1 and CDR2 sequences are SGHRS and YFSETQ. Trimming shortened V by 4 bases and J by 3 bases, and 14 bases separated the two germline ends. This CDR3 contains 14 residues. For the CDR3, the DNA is TGCGCCAGCAGCCCAGGGGCAGGGAACTACGAGCAGTACGTC. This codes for CASSPGAGNYEQYV.

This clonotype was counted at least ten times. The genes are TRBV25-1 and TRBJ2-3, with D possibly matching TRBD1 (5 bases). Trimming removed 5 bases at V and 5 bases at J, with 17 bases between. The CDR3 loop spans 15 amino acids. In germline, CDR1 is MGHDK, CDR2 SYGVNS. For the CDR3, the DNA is TGTGCCAGCAGTCAACAGGTGGCCGGTGGAGATACGCAGTATTTT. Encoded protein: CASSQQVAGGDTQYF.

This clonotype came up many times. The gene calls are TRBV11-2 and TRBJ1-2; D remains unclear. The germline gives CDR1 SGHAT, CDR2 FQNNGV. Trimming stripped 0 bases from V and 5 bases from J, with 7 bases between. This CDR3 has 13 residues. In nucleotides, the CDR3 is TGTGCCAGCAGCTTAGACTACCGGTATGGCTACACCTTC. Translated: CASSLDYRYGYTF.

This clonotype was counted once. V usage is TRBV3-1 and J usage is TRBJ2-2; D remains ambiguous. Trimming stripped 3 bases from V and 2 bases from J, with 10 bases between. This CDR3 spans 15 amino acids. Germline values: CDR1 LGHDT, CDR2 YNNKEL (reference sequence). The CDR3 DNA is TGTGCCAGCAGCCACTTCCCCTTAAACACCGGGGAGCTGTTTTTT. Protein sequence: CASSHFPLNTGELFF. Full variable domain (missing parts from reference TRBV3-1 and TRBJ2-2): DTAVSQTPKYLVTQMGNDKSIKCEQNLGHDTMYWYKQDSKKFLKIMFSYNNKELIINETVPNRFSPKSPDKAHLNLHINSLELGDSAVYFCASSHFPLNTGELFFGEGSRLTVL.

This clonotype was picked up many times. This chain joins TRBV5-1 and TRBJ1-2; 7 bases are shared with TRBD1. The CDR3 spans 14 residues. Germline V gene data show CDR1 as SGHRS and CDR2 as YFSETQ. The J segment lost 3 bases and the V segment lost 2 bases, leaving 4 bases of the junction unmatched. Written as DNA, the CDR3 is TGCGCCAGCAGCTTCTCAGGGGGGGACTATGGCTACACCTTC. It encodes CASSFSGGDYGYTF.

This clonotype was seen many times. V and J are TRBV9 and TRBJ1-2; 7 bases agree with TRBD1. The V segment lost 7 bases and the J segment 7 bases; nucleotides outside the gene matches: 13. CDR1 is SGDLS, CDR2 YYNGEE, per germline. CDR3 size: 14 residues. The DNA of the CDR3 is TGTGCCAGCGGGATGGACAGGCCCCGGGGTGGCTACACCTTC. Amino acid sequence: CASGMDRPRGGYTF.

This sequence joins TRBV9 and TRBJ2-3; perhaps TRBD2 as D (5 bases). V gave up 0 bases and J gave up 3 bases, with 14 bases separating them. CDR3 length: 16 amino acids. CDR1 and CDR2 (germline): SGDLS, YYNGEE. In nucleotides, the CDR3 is TGTGCCAGCAGCGTAGGGGCTAGCTGGTGTACAGATACGCAGTATTTT. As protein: CASSVGASWCTDTQYF. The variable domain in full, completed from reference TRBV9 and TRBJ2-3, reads DSGVTQTPKHLITATGQRVTLRCSPRSGDLSVYWYQQSLDQGLQFLIQYYNGEERAKGNILERFSAQQFPDLHSELNLSSLELGDSALYFCASSVGASWCTDTQYFGPGTRLTVL.

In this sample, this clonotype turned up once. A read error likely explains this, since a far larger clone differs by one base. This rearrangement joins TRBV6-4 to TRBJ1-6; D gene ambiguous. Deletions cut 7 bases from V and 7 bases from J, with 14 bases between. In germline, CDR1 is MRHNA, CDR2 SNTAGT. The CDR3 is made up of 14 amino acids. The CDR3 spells CASTQLQPNSPLHF. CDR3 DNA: TGTGCCAGCACCCAACTACAACCAAATTCACCCCTCCACTTT.

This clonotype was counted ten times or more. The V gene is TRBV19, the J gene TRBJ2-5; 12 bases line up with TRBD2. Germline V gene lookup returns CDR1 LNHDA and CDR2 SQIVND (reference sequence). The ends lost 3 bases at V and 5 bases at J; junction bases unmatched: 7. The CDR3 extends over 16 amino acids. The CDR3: CASSMSSGGAWETQYF. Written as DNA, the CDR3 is TGTGCCAGTAGTATGTCTAGCGGGGGGGCCTGGGAGACCCAGTACTTC.

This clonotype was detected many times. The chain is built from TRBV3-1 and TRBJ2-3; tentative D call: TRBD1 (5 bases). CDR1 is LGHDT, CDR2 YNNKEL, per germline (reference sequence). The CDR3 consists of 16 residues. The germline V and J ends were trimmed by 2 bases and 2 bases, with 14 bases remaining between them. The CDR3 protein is CASSQYKIRATDTQYF. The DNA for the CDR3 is TGTGCCAGCAGCCAATATAAGATCAGGGCCACAGATACGCAGTATTTT.

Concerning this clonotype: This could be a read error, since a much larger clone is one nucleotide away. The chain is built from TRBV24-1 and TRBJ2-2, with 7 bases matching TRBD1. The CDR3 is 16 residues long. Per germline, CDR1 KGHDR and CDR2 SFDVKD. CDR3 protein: CATSEDSGQKTWEPFF. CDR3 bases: TGTGCCACCAGTGAAGATTCGGGACAGAAAACCTGGGAGCCGTTTTTT.

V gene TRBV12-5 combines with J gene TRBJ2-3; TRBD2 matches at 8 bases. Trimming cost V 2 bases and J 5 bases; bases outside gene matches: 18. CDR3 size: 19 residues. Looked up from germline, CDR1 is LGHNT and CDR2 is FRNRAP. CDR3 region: CASGLTRNSGSSRRDTQYF. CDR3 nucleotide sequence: TGTGCTAGTGGTTTGACCAGAAACAGCGGGAGCAGCAGGAGAGATACGCAGTATTTT.

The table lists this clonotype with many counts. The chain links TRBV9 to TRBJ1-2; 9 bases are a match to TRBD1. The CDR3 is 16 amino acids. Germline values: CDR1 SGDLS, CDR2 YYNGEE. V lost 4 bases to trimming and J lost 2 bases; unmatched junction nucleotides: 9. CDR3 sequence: CASSHGPGTGNYGYTF. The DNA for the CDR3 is TGTGCCAGCAGCCACGGTCCCGGGACAGGGAACTATGGCTACACCTTC.

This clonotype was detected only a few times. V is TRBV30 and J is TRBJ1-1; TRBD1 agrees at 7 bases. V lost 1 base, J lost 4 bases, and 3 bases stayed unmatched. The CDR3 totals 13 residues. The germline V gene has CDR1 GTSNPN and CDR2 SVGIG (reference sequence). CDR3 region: CAWSARDSTEAFF. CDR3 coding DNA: TGTGCCTGGAGTGCAAGGGACAGCACTGAAGCTTTCTTT. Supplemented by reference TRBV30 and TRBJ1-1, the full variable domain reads SQTIHQWPATLVQPVGSPLSLECTVEGTSNPNLYWYRQAAGRGLQLLFYSVGIGQISSEVPQNLSASRPQDRQFILSSKKLLLSDSGFYLCAWSARDSTEAFFGQGTRLTVV.

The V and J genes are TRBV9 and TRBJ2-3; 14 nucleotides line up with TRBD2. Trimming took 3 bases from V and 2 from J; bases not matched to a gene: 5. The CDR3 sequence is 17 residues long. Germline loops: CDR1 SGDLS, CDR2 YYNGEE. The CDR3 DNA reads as TGTGCCAGCAGCGCCGGGACTAGCGGGAGCCACACAGATACGCAGTATTTT. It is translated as CASSAGTSGSHTDTQYF.

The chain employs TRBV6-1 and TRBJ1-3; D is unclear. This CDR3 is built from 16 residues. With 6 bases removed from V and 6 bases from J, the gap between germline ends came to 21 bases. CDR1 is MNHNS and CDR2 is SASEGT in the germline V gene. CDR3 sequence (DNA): TGTGCCAGCAGCCTTACGGGCCGGGGTGATGTAAACACCATATATTTT. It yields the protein CASSLTGRGDVNTIYF.

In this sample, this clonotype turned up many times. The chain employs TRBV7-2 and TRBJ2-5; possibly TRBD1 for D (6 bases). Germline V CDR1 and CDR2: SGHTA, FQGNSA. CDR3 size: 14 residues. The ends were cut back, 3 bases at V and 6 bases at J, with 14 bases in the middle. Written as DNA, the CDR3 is TGTGCCAGCAGCTTCCCGGGACAAGGAAAGACCCAGTACTTC. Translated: CASSFPGQGKTQYF.

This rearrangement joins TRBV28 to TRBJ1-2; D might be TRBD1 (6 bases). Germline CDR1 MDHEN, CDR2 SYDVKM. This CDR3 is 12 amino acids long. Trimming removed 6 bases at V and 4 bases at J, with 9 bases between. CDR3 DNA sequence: TGTGCCAGCAGGACACAGGGCTATGGCTACACCTTC. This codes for CASRTQGYGYTF.

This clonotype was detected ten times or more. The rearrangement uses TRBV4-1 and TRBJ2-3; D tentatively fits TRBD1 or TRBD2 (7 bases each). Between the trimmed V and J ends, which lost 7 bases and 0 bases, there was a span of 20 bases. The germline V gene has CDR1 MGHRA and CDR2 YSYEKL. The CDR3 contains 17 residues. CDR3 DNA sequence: TGCGCCAGCACCCCACGGGACAGCGGGGACAGCACAGATACGCAGTATTTT. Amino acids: CASTPRDSGDSTDTQYF.

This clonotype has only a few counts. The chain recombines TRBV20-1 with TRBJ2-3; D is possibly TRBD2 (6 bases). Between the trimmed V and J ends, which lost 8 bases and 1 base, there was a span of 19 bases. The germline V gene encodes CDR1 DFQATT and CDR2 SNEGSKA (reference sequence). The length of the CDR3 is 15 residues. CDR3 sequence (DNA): TGCAGTACGACCCAAGGGGCTAGCGGCACAGATACGCAGTATTTT. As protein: CSTTQGASGTDTQYF.

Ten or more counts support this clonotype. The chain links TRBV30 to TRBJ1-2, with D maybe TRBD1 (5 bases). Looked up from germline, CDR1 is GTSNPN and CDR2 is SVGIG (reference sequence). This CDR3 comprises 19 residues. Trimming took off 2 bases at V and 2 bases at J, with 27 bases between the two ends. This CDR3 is CAWSKGRESGWRWNYGYTF. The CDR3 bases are TGTGCCTGGAGTAAGGGGCGGGAGTCAGGGTGGCGGTGGAACTATGGCTACACCTTC.

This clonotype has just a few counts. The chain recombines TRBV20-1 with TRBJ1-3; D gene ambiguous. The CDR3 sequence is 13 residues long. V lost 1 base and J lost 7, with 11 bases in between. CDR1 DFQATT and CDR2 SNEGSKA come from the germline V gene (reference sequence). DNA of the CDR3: TGCAGTGCTAGAGCACATGGAGGGAACACCATATATTTT. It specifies CSARAHGGNTIYF.

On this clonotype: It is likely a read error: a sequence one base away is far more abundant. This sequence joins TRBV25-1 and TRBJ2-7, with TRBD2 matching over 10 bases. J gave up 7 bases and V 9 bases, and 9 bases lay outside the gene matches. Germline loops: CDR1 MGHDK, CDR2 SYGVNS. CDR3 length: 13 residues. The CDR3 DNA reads TGTGCCAGTCGAGCGGGAGGGCGTCATGAGCAGTACTTC. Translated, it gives CASRAGGRHEQYF.